The T cell receptor (beta chain) under discussion was sequenced for a study of T cells after yellow fever vaccination. Study-wide points: The CD4 compartment and the CD8 compartment contained a small share of clonotypes in common. It was the secondary response that reached its peak faster, day 5 versus 15, but it was weaker.

5'RACE template switching added a universal primer site and UMIs to TCR cDNA. TCRdb analysed the 5' RACE reads with MiXCR anew, one entry per CDR3 protein. This table holds 95,000 to 150,000 distinct CDR3 sequences, 7.5% to 10% found once. The sample holds many counts of this clonotype. The antigen is unknown. The CDR3 totals 14 residues. Looked up from germline, CDR1 is LGHNA and CDR2 is YSLEER. V was cut by 4 bases and J by 8 bases, with 15 bases left in between. The receptor was isolated from a man between 18 and 35 years old who received the YFV17D yellow fever vaccine. Here the sequenced sample was CD8+ T cells sorted from PBMCs, taken on the day of the yellow fever booster vaccination. The V and J genes are TRBV4-3 and TRBJ2-4, with a possible D match to TRBD2 (6 bases). The DNA for the CDR3 is TGCGCCAGCAGCCCCTCTGGGGGAGGTGACATTCAGTACTTC. This codes for CASSPSGGGDIQYF.